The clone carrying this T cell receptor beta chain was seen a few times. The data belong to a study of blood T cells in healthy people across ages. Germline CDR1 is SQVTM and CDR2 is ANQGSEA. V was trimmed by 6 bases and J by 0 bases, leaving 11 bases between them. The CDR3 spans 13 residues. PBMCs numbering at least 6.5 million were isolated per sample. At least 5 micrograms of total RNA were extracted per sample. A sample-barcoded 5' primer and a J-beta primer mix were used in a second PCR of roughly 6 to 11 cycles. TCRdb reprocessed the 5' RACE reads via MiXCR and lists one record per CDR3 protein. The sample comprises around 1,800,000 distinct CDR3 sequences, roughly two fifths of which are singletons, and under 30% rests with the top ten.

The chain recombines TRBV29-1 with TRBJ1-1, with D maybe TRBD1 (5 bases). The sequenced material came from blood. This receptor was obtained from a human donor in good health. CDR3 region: CSVRTKMNTEAFF. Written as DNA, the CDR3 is TGCAGCGTGCGGACAAAGATGAACACTGAAGCTTTCTTT.